Listed here are 5 T cell receptor beta chains from one sample, sequenced in a study of cytomegalovirus exposure and HLA in healthy donors. PCR amplification relied on 60 Vbeta primers (plus 13 Jbeta primers). Some clones are missing from TCRdb's copy, which holds only in-frame ones; the method was immunoSEQ multiplex PCR. This sample's table has 100,000 to 150,000 clones. The sequencing sample was made of PBMCs. The receptors stem from a woman between 40 and 50 years old in good health and CMV-seronegative.

This chain connects TRBV5-1 to TRBJ1-2; D gene unclear. The V end lost 4 bases, the J end lost 4 bases, and 14 bases lay between the germline ends. Per the germline V gene, CDR1 is SGHRS and CDR2 is YFSETQ. This CDR3 is built from 14 residues. The CDR3 protein is CASSPWEAAYGYTF. The DNA of the CDR3 is TGCGCCAGCAGCCCCTGGGAGGCGGCCTATGGCTACACCTTC.

This rearrangement joins TRBV5-4 to TRBJ2-7; TRBD2 matches 10 bases. The germline V gene has CDR1 SGHNT and CDR2 YYREEE (reference sequence). Losses at the gene ends were 4 bases for V and 3 bases for J; bases not matched to a gene: 7. The CDR3 length is 15 residues. The CDR3 reads CASSPPLAGDYEQYF. Here the CDR3 DNA reads TGTGCCAGCAGCCCCCCCCTAGCGGGGGACTACGAGCAGTACTTC. The full variable domain, in which reference TRBV5-4 and TRBJ2-7 provide the parts outside the CDR3, is ETGVTQSPTHLIKTRGQQVTLRCSSQSGHNTVSWYQQALGQGPQFIFQYYREEENGRGNFPPRFSGLQFPNYSSELNVNALELDDSALYLCASSPPLAGDYEQYFGPGTRLTVT.

V gene TRBV9 combines with J gene TRBJ2-1; 12 bases are a match to TRBD2. The germline V gene has CDR1 SGDLS and CDR2 YYNGEE. This CDR3 comprises 17 residues. The V gene end was trimmed by 3 bases and the J gene end by 8 bases; junction bases not matched to a gene: 12. CDR3 sequence reads: CASSASSGGASWYEQFF. The CDR3 coding sequence is TGTGCCAGCAGCGCATCTAGCGGGGGGGCCAGTTGGTATGAGCAGTTCTTC. Full variable domain (missing parts from reference TRBV9 and TRBJ2-1): DSGVTQTPKHLITATGQRVTLRCSPRSGDLSVYWYQQSLDQGLQFLIQYYNGEERAKGNILERFSAQQFPDLHSELNLSSLELGDSALYFCASSASSGGASWYEQFFGPGTRLTVL.

The chain has TRBV4-3 and TRBJ2-2; 7 positions match TRBD1. The CDR3 is 17 amino acids. V lost 5 bases, J lost 3 bases, and 12 bases stayed unmatched. Germline V lookup: CDR1 LGHNA, CDR2 YSLEER. In DNA, the CDR3 is TGCGCCAGCAGCTCCCACCGAACCGGGACAGACACCGGGGAGCTGTTTTTT. Amino acids: CASSSHRTGTDTGELFF.

V is TRBV7-3 and J is TRBJ2-2; maybe TRBD2 (7 bases). V shed 1 base and J shed 5 bases, with 17 bases lying between them. The germline CDR1 and CDR2 sequences are SGHTA and FQGTGA. The CDR3 is 17 amino acids. CDR3 protein: CASSLRPPGGRTGELFF. CDR3 coding DNA: TGTGCCAGCAGCTTAAGACCCCCCGGGGGGCGTACCGGGGAGCTGTTTTTT.